The clone carrying this T cell receptor beta chain has more than one count but fewer than ten. Authors' analysis steps: The authors estimated nucleated cell counts from reference gene primer amplification. Repertoires were generated with immunoSEQ multiplex PCR, while TCRdb's copy carries only in-frame clones and drops some. The V and J calls and clone size are taken from that table; D and trimming were inferred from the DNA. This table has about 89,000 clones, around three quarters appearing once. These data originate in a study of blood T cell repertoires in COVID-19. About the research overall: Researchers got acute and convalescent COVID-19 samples from the United States, Italy and Spain. From T cells, B-cell-depleted T cells, or PBMCs came the material, which was cDNA or gDNA.

The origin of this receptor is a woman older than 75 with acute or convalescent COVID-19. The specimen was peripheral blood.

The CDR3 loop reads CASSRRLAGGPGELFF. CDR3 bases: TGTGCCAGCAGCCGAAGACTAGCGGGGGGTCCCGGGGAGCTGTTTTTT. The rearrangement uses TRBV14 and TRBJ2-2, with 13 bases identical to TRBD2. CDR1 SGHDN and CDR2 FVKESK come from the germline V gene. J lost 6 bases, V lost 4 bases, and 5 bases had no gene match. The CDR3 is made up of 16 amino acids.